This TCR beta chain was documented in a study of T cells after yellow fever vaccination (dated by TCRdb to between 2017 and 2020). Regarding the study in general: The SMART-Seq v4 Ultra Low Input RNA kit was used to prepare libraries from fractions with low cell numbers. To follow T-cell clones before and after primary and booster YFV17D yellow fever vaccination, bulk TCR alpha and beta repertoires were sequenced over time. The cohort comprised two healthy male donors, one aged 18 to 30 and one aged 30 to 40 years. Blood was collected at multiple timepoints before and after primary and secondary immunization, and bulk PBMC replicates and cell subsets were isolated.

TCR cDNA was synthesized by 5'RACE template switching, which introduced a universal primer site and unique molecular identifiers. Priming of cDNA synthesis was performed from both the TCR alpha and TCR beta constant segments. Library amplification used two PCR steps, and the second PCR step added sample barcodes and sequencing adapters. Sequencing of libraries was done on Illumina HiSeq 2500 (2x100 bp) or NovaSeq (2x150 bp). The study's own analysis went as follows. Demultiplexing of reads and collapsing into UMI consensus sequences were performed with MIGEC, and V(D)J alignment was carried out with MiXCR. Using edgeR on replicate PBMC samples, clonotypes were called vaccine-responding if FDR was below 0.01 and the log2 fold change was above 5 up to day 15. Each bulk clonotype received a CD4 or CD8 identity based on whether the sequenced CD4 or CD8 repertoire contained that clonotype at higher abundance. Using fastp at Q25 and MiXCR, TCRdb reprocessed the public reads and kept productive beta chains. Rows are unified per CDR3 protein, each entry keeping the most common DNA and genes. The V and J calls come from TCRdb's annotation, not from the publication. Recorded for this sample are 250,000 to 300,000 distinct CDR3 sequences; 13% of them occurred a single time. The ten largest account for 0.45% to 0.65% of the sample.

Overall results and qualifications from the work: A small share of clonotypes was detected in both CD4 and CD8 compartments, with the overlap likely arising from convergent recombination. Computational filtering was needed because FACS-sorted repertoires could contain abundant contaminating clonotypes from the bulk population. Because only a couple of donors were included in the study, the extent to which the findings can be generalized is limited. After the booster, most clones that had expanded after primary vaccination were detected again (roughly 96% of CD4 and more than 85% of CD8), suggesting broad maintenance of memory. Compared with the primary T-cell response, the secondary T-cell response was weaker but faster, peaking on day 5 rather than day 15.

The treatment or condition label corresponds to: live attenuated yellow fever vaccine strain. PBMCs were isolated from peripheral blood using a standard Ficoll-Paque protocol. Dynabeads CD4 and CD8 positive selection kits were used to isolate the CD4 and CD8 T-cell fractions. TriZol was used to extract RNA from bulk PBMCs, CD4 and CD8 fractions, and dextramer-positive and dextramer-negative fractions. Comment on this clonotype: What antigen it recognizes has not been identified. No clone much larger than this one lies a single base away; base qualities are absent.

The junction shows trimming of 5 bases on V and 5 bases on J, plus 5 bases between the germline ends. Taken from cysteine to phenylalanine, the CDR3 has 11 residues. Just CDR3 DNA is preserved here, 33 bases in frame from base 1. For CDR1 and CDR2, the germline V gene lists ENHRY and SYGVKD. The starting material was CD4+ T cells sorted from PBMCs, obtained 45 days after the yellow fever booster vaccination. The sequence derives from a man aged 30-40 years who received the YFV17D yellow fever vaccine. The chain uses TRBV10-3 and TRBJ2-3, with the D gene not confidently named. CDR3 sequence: CAISKGDTQYF. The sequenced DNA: TGTGCCATCAGTAAGGGAGATACGCAGTATTTT.